The rows below give T cell receptor beta chains drawn from one sample of a study of CD8 T cells in Susac syndrome. A single record per CDR3 protein comes from TCRdb applying MiXCR to the immunoSEQ multiplex PCR reads. The profile shows tens of thousands of distinct CDR3 sequences, 96% of them singletons. Source material: CD4+ T cells from PBMCs. All receptors derive from a human donor with multiple sclerosis. Each CDR3 is given with its conserved first and last residue. D genes are given only for firm matches. Expanded clones get a size class; other rows say once, few or many, or leave the size out.

>NA|TRBJ1-2|TRBV4-2|NA
CASSQDNRNYGYTF
TGTGCCAGCAGCCAAGATAACAGGAACTATGGCTACACCTTC
>NA|TRBJ1-4|TRBV2|NA
CASSLTREKLFF
TGTGCCAGCAGCCTAACTCGGGAAAAACTGTTTTTT
>NA|TRBJ2-5|TRBV11-2|NA
CASSLDLRATSGETQYF
TGTGCCAGCAGCTTAGATCTAAGGGCTACGAGTGGGGAGACCCAGTACTTC
>NA|TRBJ2-5|TRBV11-3|TRBD1
CASSGRDRGEETQYF
TGTGCCAGCAGCGGCCGGGACAGGGGAGAAGAGACCCAGTACTTC
>NA|TRBJ2-1|TRBV20-1|TRBD2
CSARDRAGVFTYNEQFF
TGCAGTGCTAGAGATAGGGCGGGAGTTTTTACCTACAATGAGCAGTTCTTC
>NA|TRBJ2-5|TRBV29-1|TRBD2
CSVDGRTRSETQYF
TGCAGCGTTGATGGCCGGACTAGGTCAGAGACCCAGTACTTC
>NA|TRBJ1-1|TRBV12-3/TRBV12-4|TRBD1
CASSLEGANTEAFF
TGTGCCAGCAGTTTAGAGGGGGCTAACACTGAAGCTTTCTTT
>NA|TRBJ2-3|TRBV11-2|NA
CASSLGAVSTDTQYF
TGTGCCAGCAGCTTAGGGGCAGTAAGCACAGATACGCAGTATTTT
>NA|TRBJ2-1|TRBV20-1|NA
CSAIGKYNEQFF
TGCAGTGCAATTGGAAAGTACAATGAGCAGTTCTTC
>NA|TRBJ1-5|TRBV12-3/TRBV12-4|NA
CASGGSRQPQHF
TGTGCCAGCGGGGGGTCCAGGCAGCCCCAGCATTTT
>few|TRBJ1-2|TRBV6-6|NA
CASTPGQNYGYTF
TGTGCCAGCACTCCGGGACAAAACTATGGCTACACCTTC
>NA|TRBJ2-7|TRBV30|NA
CAWSVLSYEQYF
TGTGCCTGGAGTGTACTGTCCTACGAGCAGTACTTC
>NA|TRBJ2-6|TRBV30|NA
CAWSVHQSSGANVLTF
TGTGCCTGGAGTGTACACCAGAGCTCTGGGGCCAACGTCCTGACTTTC
>NA|TRBJ2-1|TRBV28|TRBD2
CASASAGAYNEQFF
TGTGCCAGCGCCTCAGCGGGGGCCTACAATGAGCAGTTCTTC
>once|TRBJ2-5|TRBV12-3/TRBV12-4|NA
CASSPREYQETQYF
TGTGCCAGCAGTCCCCGGGAGTACCAAGAGACCCAGTACTTC
>NA|TRBJ2-1|TRBV11-3|TRBD1
CASSLRQGGNEQFF
TGTGCCAGCAGCCTCCGACAGGGGGGCAACGAGCAGTTCTTC
>NA|TRBJ2-7|TRBV12-3/TRBV12-4|TRBD1
CASSLPGGAYEQYF
TGTGCCAGCAGTTTACCAGGGGGCGCATACGAGCAGTACTTC
>NA|TRBJ1-2|TRBV11-2|NA
CASSGRTAHRTF
TGTGCCAGCAGCGGTAGGACAGCCCACCGAACCTTC
>once|TRBJ2-5|TRBV20-1|TRBD1
CSAHRRGQGAGRSQYF
TGCAGTGCACATAGACGGGGCCAGGGGGCCGGTCGGTCCCAGTACTTC
>NA|TRBJ2-7|TRBV13|NA
CASSFEGASSYEQYF
TGTGCCAGCAGCTTCGAAGGGGCCAGCTCCTACGAGCAGTACTTC
>NA|TRBJ2-5|TRBV20-1|TRBD2
CSATSGGYQETQYF
TGCAGTGCTACAAGCGGGGGGTACCAAGAGACCCAGTACTTC
>NA|TRBJ1-2|TRBV20-1|NA
CSVTSGRHYGYTF
TGCAGTGTTACCTCCGGACGTCACTATGGCTACACCTTC
>NA|TRBJ2-1|TRBV20-1|TRBD2
CSASIRLAGGVQFF
TGCAGTGCTAGTATAAGACTAGCGGGGGGAGTGCAGTTCTTC
>NA|TRBJ2-7|TRBV7-9|NA
CASRQVGFGEQYF
TGTGCCAGCAGGCAAGTAGGCTTCGGGGAGCAGTACTTC
>NA|TRBJ1-1|TRBV3-1|TRBD1
CASSPRTGVTEAFF
TGTGCCAGCAGTCCCCGGACAGGGGTCACTGAAGCTTTCTTT
>NA|TRBJ2-3|TRBV7-9|NA
CASSFFPPLPEGTQYF
TGTGCCAGCAGCTTTTTTCCCCCCCTCCCGGAGGGGACGCAGTATTTT
>NA|TRBJ2-1|TRBV5-4|TRBD1
CASSLGQGTYNEQFF
TGTGCCAGCAGCTTGGGACAGGGGACCTACAATGAGCAGTTCTTC
>NA|TRBJ2-3|TRBV5-1|TRBD1
CASSGQGSSTDTQYF
TGCGCCAGCAGCGGACAGGGTTCTAGCACAGATACGCAGTATTTT
>NA|TRBJ1-5|TRBV20-1|TRBD1
CSASTGGFNQPQHF
TGCAGTGCCTCGACAGGGGGCTTCAATCAGCCCCAGCATTTT
>NA|TRBJ1-1|TRBV28|NA
CASSLFGRASGTEAFF
TGTGCCAGCAGTTTATTTGGCAGGGCTTCGGGTACTGAAGCTTTCTTT
>NA|TRBJ2-5|TRBV7-9|TRBD2
CASSSTSGGGETQYF
TGTGCCAGCAGTTCAACTAGCGGGGGCGGCGAGACCCAGTACTTC
>NA|TRBJ2-1|TRBV29-1|TRBD2
CSVGLAGLVSNEQFF
TGCAGCGTTGGGCTAGCGGGGTTAGTTTCCAATGAGCAGTTCTTC
>NA|TRBJ2-3|TRBV10-3|TRBD2
CAIRGLRSTDTQYF
TGTGCCATCAGGGGACTAAGGTCCACAGATACGCAGTATTTT
>NA|TRBJ2-5|TRBV7-6|NA
CASSSHTQETQYF
TGTGCCAGCAGCTCCCATACTCAAGAGACCCAGTACTTC
>NA|TRBJ2-5|TRBV30|TRBD2
CAWAGGGETQYF
TGTGCCTGGGCGGGGGGTGGAGAGACCCAGTACTTC
>NA|TRBJ2-7|TRBV3-1|TRBD1
CASSQDGQEFYEQYF
TGTGCCAGCAGCCAAGATGGACAGGAATTCTACGAGCAGTACTTC
>once|TRBJ1-1|TRBV7-9|TRBD1
CASSYAGTGTHTEAFF
TGTGCCAGCAGTTACGCCGGGACAGGGACTCACACTGAAGCTTTCTTT
>NA|TRBJ1-1|TRBV29-1|NA
CSAKGHLNTEAFF
TGCAGCGCCAAGGGACACTTGAACACTGAAGCTTTCTTT
>NA|TRBJ2-1|TRBV11-2|NA
CASRGVSSYNEQFF
TGTGCCAGCAGAGGGGTTAGCTCCTACAATGAGCAGTTCTTC
>NA|TRBJ2-1|TRBV4-2|TRBD2
CASSQALAEYNEQFF
TGTGCCAGCAGCCAAGCACTAGCGGAGTACAATGAGCAGTTCTTC
>NA|TRBJ2-1|TRBV29-1|TRBD1
CSVEQGAREQFF
TGCAGCGTTGAACAGGGGGCCCGTGAGCAGTTCTTC
>NA|TRBJ1-2|TRBV15|NA
CATSTGVRGGAAF
TGTGCCACCAGCACCGGGGTACGGGGAGGGGCAGCATTC
>NA|TRBJ2-7|TRBV5-4|TRBD2
CASSLEVGLAGGEQYF
TGTGCCAGCAGCTTGGAGGTGGGACTAGCGGGGGGCGAGCAGTACTTC
>NA|TRBJ2-5|TRBV11-3|NA
CASSNRYAIQETQYF
TGTGCCAGCAGCAATCGTTACGCAATTCAAGAGACCCAGTACTTC
>once|TRBJ1-4|TRBV12-3/TRBV12-4|NA
CASSRGYLDEKLFF
TGTGCCAGCAGTCGTGGATATCTGGATGAAAAACTGTTTTTT
>NA|TRBJ1-1|TRBV20-1|TRBD1
CSARDRYSRDRIMNTEAFF
TGCAGTGCTAGAGATAGATATTCCCGGGACAGAATTATGAACACTGAAGCTTTCTTT